This TCR beta chain was documented in a study of spatial heterogeneity in lung cancer. Study-level background: In raw reads, more than 8.5 appearances on average were recorded for each unique TCR and UMI combination.

This clonotype occurred many times. Being off target in a library aimed at alpha chains, this beta chain has a size of little meaning. Regarding time point: sample taken at primary tumor resection. Whole RNA, which was extracted from tumor, nontumor lung tissue or frozen PBMC, was sequenced without any cell sorting. TCRdb analysed the 5' RACE reads with MiXCR anew, one entry per CDR3 protein. The table includes fewer than 18,000 distinct CDR3 sequences, 3.6% detected once. V lost 10 bases and J lost 3; bases outside the gene matches: 6. This CDR3 has 14 residues. Germline assignment: CDR1 MDHEN and CDR2 SYDVKM.

The rearrangement joins TRBV28 to TRBJ1-5; TRBD1 matches at 10 bases. This clonotype originated in a male donor with early-stage non-small cell lung cancer. The material was normal lung tissue next to the tumor, obtained at surgery. CDR3 DNA: TGTGCCATCGGGACAGGGGTTTCCAATCAGCCCCAGCATTTT. Its translation is CAIGTGVSNQPQHF.